Given below is one TCR beta chain in context. PCR was performed a second time for roughly 7 to 12 cycles using a sample-barcoded 5' primer and a J-beta primer mix. From the 5' RACE reads, TCRdb called clonotypes with MiXCR, one entry per CDR3 protein. The sample holds 550,000 to 750,000 distinct CDR3 sequences; around 21% are singletons and the top ten take roughly 3.9%. This specimen comes from a study of blood T cells in healthy people across ages. This CDR3 region has 18 residues. Germline loops: CDR1 DFQATT, CDR2 SNEGSKA (reference sequence). Trimming removed 3 bases from V and 6 bases from J; junction bases left unmatched: 16. Healthy Caucasians from Russia aged roughly 6 to 95 served as donors. Each sample had at least 6.5 million PBMCs isolated.

Sequenced input: blood. This TCR came from a man aged 70 or older in good health. The gene calls are TRBV20-1 and TRBJ2-4, with TRBD1 identical over 11 bases. The CDR3 nucleotides are TGCAGTGCTAGGGATGCGGGGACAGGGGGAGGAATGAGAAACATTCAGTACTTC. Translating gives CSARDAGTGGGMRNIQYF.